This TCR beta chain was identified in a study of Tregs in tolerant kidney transplant recipients. Comment on this clone: Antigen: not known.

Generated by immunoSEQ multiplex PCR, the TCRdb table keeps only in-frame clones and is missing some. This repertoire shows 50,000 to 75,000 clones, 98% found once; its top ten account for 0.34%. Overall study findings and caveats: The most relevant donor-specific Treg TCRbeta repertoire apparently came from expansion with activated donor B cells.

This TCR derives from a human donor who received a combined kidney and bone marrow transplant. Here the sequenced sample was Tregs from blood, taken before the transplant.

In DNA, the CDR3 is TGTGCCAGCAGCTTGGGTCAGGGGCGCTTGGACACTGAAGCTTTCTTT. This codes for CASSLGQGRLDTEAFF. The chain links TRBV5-4 to TRBJ1-1; possibly TRBD1 for D (6 bases). This CDR3 has 16 residues. Trimming removed 0 bases at V and 3 bases at J, with 15 bases between. The V gene's germline CDR1 is SGHNT and CDR2 YYREEE (reference sequence).